Only a few counts were recorded for the clone carrying this TCR beta chain. Original processing notes: Amplifying reference gene primers gave estimates of nucleated cell counts. TCRdb's copy holds only in-frame clones and misses some; the assay was immunoSEQ multiplex PCR. That table gives V, J and clone size, and the DNA gave D and trimming. The sample yields about 240,000 clones, around 88% seen once. The source of the sample is a study of blood T cell repertoires in COVID-19. V was clipped by 5 bases and J by 3 bases, with 10 bases between them. The CDR3 is made up of 13 amino acids. Cohort allocation depended upon clinical history that participants reported.

The clonotype comes from a woman between 35 and 50 years old with acute COVID-19. J is TRBJ2-5 and V is TRBV12-3 or TRBV12-4, with D uncertain. The sample consisted of PBMCs or T cells enriched from blood (not recorded which). CDR3 region: CASSLTTKETQYF. The CDR3 DNA is TGTGCCAGCAGTCTAACTACCAAAGAGACCCAGTACTTC.